The clone carrying this T cell receptor beta chain was counted a single time. The entry originates in a study of blood T cell repertoires in COVID-19. As for the study in general: Specimens from acute and convalescent COVID-19 originated in the United States, Italy and Spain.

Original processing methods: Nucleated cell number was recorded as an estimate derived from reference gene primer amplification. Assay: immunoSEQ multiplex PCR; the TCRdb copy retains only in-frame clones and omits some. D and trimming come from the DNA, and the V and J calls and clone size come from that table. Here the sample spans fewer than 65,000 clones, approximately 86% being singletons. Sequenced input: peripheral blood. The source of this sequence is a human donor with acute or convalescent COVID-19. The donor label of this sample is uncertain.

The CDR3 loop is CASAAGRFSGNTIYF. For the CDR3, the DNA is TGTGCCAGCGCGGCAGGGAGGTTCTCTGGAAACACCATATATTTT. The rearrangement joins TRBV7-2 to TRBJ1-3, with D maybe TRBD1 (5 bases). Germline loops: CDR1 SGHTA, CDR2 FQGNSA. The CDR3 length is 15 residues. The V gene lost 8 bases and the J gene lost 0 bases, with 14 bases spanning the gap.